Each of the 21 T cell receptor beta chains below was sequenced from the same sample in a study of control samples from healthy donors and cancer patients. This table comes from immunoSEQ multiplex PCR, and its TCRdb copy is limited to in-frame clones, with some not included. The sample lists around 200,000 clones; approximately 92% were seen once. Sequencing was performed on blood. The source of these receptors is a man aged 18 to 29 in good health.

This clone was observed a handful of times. Here the CDR3 reads CAISESYRVSSPLHF. The CDR3 nucleotides are TGTGCCATCAGTGAGTCGTACAGAGTTAGTTCACCCCTCCACTTT. The V call is TRBV10-3, the J call TRBJ1-6; D remains ambiguous. Germline values: CDR1 ENHRY, CDR2 SYGVKD. The CDR3 totals 15 residues. The V gene lost 0 bases and the J gene lost 9 bases, with 12 bases spanning the gap.

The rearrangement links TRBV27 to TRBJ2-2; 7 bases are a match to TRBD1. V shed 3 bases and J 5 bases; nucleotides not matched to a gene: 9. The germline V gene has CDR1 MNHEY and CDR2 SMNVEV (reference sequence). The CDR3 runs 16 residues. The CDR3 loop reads CASSFDDRVGTGELFF. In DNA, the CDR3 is TGTGCCAGCAGTTTCGATGACAGGGTCGGGACCGGGGAGCTGTTTTTT.

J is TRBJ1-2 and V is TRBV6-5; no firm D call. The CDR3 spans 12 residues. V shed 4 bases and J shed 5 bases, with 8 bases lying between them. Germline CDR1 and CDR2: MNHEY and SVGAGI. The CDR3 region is CASSSEGYGYTF. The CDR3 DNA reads TGTGCCAGCAGTTCTGAGGGTTATGGCTACACCTTC.

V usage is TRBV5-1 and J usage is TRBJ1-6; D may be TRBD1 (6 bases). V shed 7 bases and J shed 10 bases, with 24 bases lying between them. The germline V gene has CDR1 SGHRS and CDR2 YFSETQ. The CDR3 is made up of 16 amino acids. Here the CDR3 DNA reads TGCGCCAGCTGGGACCCCCAGCAGGGGATAGGGTCACCCCTCCACTTT. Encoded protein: CASWDPQQGIGSPLHF.

CDR3 sequence: CAWTASRTSGGTDTQYF. The CDR3 region has the DNA TGTGCCTGGACTGCTTCAAGGACTAGCGGGGGCACAGATACGCAGTATTTT. The V and J genes are TRBV30 and TRBJ2-3, with 12 bases identical to TRBD2. The CDR3 has 17 residues. Trimming took 4 bases from V and 1 from J; bases not matched to a gene: 9. CDR1 is GTSNPN and CDR2 is SVGIG in the germline V gene (reference sequence).

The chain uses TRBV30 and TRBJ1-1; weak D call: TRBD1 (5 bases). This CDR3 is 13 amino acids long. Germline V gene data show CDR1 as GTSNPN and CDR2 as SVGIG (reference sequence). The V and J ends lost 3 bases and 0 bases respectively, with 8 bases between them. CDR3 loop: CAWRAGMNTEAFF. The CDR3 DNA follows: TGTGCCTGGAGAGCAGGGATGAACACTGAAGCTTTCTTT.

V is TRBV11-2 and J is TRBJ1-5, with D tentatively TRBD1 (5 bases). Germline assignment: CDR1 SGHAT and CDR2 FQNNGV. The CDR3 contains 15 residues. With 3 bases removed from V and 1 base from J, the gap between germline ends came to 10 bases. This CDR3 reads CASSFKGTSNQPQHF. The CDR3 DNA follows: TGTGCCAGCAGCTTCAAAGGGACGAGCAATCAGCCCCAGCATTTT.

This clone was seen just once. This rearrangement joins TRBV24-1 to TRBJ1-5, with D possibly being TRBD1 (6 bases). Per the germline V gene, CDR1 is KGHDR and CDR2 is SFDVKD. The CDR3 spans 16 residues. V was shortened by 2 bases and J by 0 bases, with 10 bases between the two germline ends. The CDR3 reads CATSDSPTGSNQPQHF. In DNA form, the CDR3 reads TGTGCCACCAGTGATTCTCCGACAGGTAGCAATCAGCCCCAGCATTTT.

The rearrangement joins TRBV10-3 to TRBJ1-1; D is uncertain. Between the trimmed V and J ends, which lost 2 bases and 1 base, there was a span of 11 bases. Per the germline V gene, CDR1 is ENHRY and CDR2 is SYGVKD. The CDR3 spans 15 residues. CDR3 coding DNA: TGTGCCATCAGTGAGCGTAATGGCAGGAACACTGAAGCTTTCTTT. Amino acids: CAISERNGRNTEAFF.

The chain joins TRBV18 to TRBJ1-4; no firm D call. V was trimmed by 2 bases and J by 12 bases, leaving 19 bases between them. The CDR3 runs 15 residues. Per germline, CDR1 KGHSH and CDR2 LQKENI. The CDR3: CASSPFKTDPLQLFF. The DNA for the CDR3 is TGTGCCAGCTCACCATTCAAAACGGACCCCTTGCAACTGTTTTTT.

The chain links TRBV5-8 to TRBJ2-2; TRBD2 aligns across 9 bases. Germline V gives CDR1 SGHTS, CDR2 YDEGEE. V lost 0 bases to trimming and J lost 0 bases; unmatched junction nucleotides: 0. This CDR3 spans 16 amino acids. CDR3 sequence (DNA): TGTGCCAGCAGCTTGGCTAGCGGGGCGAACACCGGGGAGCTGTTTTTT. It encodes CASSLASGANTGELFF.

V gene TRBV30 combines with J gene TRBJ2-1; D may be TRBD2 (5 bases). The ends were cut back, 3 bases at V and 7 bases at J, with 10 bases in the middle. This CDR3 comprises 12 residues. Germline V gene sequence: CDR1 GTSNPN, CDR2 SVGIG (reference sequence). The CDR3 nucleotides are TGTGCCTGGAGCGGGGTAGTAAATGAGCAGTTCTTC. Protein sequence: CAWSGVVNEQFF.

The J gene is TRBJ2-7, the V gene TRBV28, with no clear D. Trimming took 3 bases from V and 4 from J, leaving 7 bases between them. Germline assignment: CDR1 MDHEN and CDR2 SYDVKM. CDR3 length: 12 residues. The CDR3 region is CASSLVAYEQYF. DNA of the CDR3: TGTGCCAGCAGTTTGGTAGCTTACGAGCAGTACTTC.

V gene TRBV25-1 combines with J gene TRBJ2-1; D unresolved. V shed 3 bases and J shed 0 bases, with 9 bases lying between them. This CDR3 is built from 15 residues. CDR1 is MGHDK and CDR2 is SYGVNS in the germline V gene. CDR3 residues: CASSDRQSSYNEQFF. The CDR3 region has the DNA TGTGCCAGCAGTGATCGGCAGAGCTCCTACAATGAGCAGTTCTTC.

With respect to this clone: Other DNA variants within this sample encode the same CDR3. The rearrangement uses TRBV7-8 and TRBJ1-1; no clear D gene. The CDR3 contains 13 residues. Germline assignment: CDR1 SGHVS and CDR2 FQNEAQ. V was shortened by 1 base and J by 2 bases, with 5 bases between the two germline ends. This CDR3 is CASSLDRNTEAFF. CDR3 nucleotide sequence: TGTGCCAGCAGCTTAGACAGAAACACTGAAGCTTTCTTT.

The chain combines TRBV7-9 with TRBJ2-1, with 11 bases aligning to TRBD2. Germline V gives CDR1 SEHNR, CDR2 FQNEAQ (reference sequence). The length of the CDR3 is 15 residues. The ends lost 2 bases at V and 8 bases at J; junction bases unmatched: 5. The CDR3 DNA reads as TGTGCCAGCAGCTTAAGTAGCGGGGGGGTGGATGAGCAGTTCTTC. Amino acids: CASSLSSGGVDEQFF.

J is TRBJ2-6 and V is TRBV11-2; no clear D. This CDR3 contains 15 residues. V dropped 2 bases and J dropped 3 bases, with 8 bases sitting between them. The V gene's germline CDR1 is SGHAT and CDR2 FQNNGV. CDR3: CASSLIGYGANVLTF. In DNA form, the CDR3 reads TGTGCCAGCAGCTTAATCGGCTATGGGGCCAACGTCCTGACTTTC.

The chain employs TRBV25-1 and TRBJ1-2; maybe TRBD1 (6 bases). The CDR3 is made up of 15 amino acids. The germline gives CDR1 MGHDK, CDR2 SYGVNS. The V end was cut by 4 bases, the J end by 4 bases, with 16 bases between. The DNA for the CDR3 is TGTGCCAGCAGTGGTACGACAGGCTGGACCTATGGCTACACCTTC. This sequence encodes CASSGTTGWTYGYTF.

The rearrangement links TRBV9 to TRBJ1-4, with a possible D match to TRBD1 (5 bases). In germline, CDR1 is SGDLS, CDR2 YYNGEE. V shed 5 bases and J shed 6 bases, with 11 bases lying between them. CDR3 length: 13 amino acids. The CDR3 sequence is CASRGTSHEKLFF. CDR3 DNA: TGTGCCAGCAGGGGGACCTCTCATGAAAAACTGTTTTTT.

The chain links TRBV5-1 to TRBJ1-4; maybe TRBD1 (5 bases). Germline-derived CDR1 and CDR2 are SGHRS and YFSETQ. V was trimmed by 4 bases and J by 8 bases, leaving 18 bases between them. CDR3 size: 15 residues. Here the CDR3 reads CASSPGALEREKLFF. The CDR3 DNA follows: TGCGCCAGCAGCCCCGGGGCGCTCGAAAGAGAAAAACTGTTTTTT.

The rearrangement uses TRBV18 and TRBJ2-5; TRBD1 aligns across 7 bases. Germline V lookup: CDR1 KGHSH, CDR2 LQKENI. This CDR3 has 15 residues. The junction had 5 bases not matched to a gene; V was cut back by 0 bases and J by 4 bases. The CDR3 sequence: CASSPPAGGGETQYF. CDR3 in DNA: TGTGCCAGCTCACCACCGGCAGGGGGTGGAGAGACCCAGTACTTC.